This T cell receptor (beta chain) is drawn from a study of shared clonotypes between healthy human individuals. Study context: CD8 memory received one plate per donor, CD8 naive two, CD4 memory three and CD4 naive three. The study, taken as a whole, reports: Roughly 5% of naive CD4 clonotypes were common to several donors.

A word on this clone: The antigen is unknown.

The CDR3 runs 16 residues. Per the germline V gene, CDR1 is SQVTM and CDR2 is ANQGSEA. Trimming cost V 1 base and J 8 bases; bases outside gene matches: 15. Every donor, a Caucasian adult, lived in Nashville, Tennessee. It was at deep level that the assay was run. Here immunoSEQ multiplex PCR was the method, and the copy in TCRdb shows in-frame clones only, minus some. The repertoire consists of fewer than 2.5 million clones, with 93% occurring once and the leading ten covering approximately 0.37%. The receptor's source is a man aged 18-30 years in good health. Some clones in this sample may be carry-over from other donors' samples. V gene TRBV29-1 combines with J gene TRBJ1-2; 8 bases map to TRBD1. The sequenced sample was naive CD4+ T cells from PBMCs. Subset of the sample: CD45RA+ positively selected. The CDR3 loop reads CSVEVGSRGRWGGYTF. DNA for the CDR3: TGCAGCGTTGAAGTTGGCAGCAGGGGGCGCTGGGGCGGCTACACCTTC. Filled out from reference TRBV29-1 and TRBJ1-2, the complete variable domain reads SAVISQKPSRDICQRGTSLTIQCQVDSQVTMMFWYRQQPGQSLTLIATANQGSEATYESGFVIDKFPISRPNLTFSTLTVSNMSPEDSSIYLCSVEVGSRGRWGGYTFGSGTRLTVV.